The clone carrying this T cell receptor beta chain was counted once. The germline V gene has CDR1 SGHRS and CDR2 YFSETQ. Trimming took 0 bases from V and 0 from J, leaving 15 bases between them. CDR3 length: 17 amino acids. This specimen comes from a study of beta chain features in type 1 diabetes. Study-wide background: Patients and healthy donors were similar in age, gender and cell yields.

Reverse transcription of all isolated RNA meant that expressed TCRB transcripts were sequenced. Sequencing of naive, central memory and regulatory T cell samples gave an average of around 3.8 million reads. The assay was immunoSEQ multiplex PCR, and TCRdb's table has in-frame clones only and misses some. Of 30,000 to 45,000 clones listed, around 60% were seen once; the top ten hold 2%. Sequenced: Tregs from blood. The chain joins TRBV5-1 to TRBJ1-1; D not certain. This clonotype was obtained from a woman under 40 in good health. In DNA form, the CDR3 reads TGCGCCAGCAGCTTGGGGATCGGCAGCGCTATGAACACTGAAGCTTTCTTT. It specifies CASSLGIGSAMNTEAFF. The whole variable domain, filled in from reference TRBV5-1 and TRBJ1-1, reads KAGVTQTPRYLIKTRGQQVTLSCSPISGHRSVSWYQQTPGQGLQFLFEYFSETQRNKGNFPGRFSGRQFSNSRSEMNVSTLELGDSALYLCASSLGIGSAMNTEAFFGQGTRLTVV.